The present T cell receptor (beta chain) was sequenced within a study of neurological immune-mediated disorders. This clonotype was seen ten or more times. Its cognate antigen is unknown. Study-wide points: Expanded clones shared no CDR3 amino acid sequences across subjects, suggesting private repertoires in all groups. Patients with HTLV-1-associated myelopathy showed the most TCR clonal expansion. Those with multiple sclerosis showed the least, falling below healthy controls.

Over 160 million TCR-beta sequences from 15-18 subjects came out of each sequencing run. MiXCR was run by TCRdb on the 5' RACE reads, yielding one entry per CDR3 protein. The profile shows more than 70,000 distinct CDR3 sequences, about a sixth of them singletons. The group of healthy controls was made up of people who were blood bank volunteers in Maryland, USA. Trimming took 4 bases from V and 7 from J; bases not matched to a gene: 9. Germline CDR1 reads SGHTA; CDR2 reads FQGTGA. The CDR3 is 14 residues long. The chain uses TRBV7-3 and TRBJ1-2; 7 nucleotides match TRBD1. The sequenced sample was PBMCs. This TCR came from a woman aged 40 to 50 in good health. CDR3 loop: CASSSTQGMGGYTF. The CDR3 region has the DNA TGTGCCAGCAGCTCCACACAGGGGATGGGTGGCTACACCTTC.